One sample yielded the 13 T cell receptor beta chains listed below, sequenced in a study of CD8+CD57+ T cells in acquired aplastic anemia. TCR beta VDJ and CDR3 profiles were obtained from a genomic DNA template. MiXCR, run by TCRdb on the reads, gives a single entry per CDR3 protein. The table lists 310,000 or so distinct CDR3 sequences, approximately 58% of them singletons. Patients who underwent sequencing had shown CD8+CD57+ cell expansion by flow cytometry. The sequenced sample consisted of sorted CD4+, CD8+, or CD8+CD57+ T cells (not recorded which) from PBMCs. Source of these receptors: a human donor with aplastic anemia.

The chain recombines TRBV7-3 with TRBJ2-7; the D is unclear. The CDR3 runs 11 residues. CDR1 is SGHTA and CDR2 is FQGTGA in the germline V gene. Trimming removed 10 bases at V and 5 bases at J, with 12 bases between. The CDR3 reads CAIRTADEQYF. CDR3 in DNA: TGTGCCATCAGGACGGCGGACGAGCAGTACTTC.

This clonotype was detected ten times or more. The chain links TRBV3-1 to TRBJ1-1; no firm D call. With 3 bases removed from V and 0 bases from J, the gap between germline ends came to 8 bases. Germline lookup yields CDR1 LGHDT and CDR2 YNNKEL (reference sequence). The CDR3 consists of 14 residues. The CDR3 DNA reads as TGTGCCAGCAGCCACGCTATAGTGAACACTGAAGCTTTCTTT. Encoded protein: CASSHAIVNTEAFF.

This clonotype showed up just a few times. This chain uses TRBV6-1 with TRBJ2-6; D uncertain. The CDR3 is 18 residues long. CDR1 MNHNS and CDR2 SASEGT come from the germline V gene. V was cut by 3 bases and J by 0 bases, with 15 bases left in between. The CDR3 region is CASSDPWNSNSGANVLTF. The CDR3 DNA reads as TGTGCCAGCAGTGACCCTTGGAACTCAAACTCTGGGGCCAACGTCCTGACTTTC.

The rearrangement joins TRBV20-1 to TRBJ1-2; 9 positions agree with TRBD1. CDR3 size: 17 residues. J lost 6 bases, V lost 0 bases, and 14 bases had no gene match. Germline V gene lookup returns CDR1 DFQATT and CDR2 SNEGSKA (reference sequence). The CDR3 sequence is CSARERGGTGLVDGYTF. DNA of the CDR3: TGCAGTGCTAGAGAGAGGGGAGGGACAGGGTTAGTGGATGGCTACACCTTC.

Notes on this clonotype: The CDR3 end shows no conserved phenylalanine or tryptophan, and so a read error is likely. The chain joins TRBV3-1 to TRBJ2-3; TRBD2 matches 7 bases. The CDR3 has 17 amino acids. The V gene end was trimmed by 2 bases and the J gene end by 6 bases; junction bases not matched to a gene: 14. Germline values: CDR1 LGHDT, CDR2 YNNKEL (reference sequence). CDR3 DNA: TGTGCCAGCAGCCAAAAGGCTAGCGGAGGGGTAAGGGATACGCAGTATTCT. This encodes CASSQKASGGVRDTQYS.

The V and J genes are TRBV29-1 and TRBJ2-7, with 8 bases lining up with TRBD2. Germline trimming cut 6 bases from V and 6 bases from J; bases unmatched to any gene: 10. The germline gives CDR1 SQVTM, CDR2 ANQGSEA. This CDR3 has 13 residues. The CDR3 region is CSVEPLAGTEQYF. For the CDR3, the DNA is TGCAGCGTCGAACCCCTAGCGGGCACCGAGCAGTACTTC.

The rearrangement links TRBV7-8 to TRBJ2-5; weak D call: TRBD2 (5 bases). Germline CDR1 reads SGHVS; CDR2 reads FQNEAQ. Trimming cost V 1 base and J 5 bases, with 14 bases left between them. The CDR3 extends over 15 amino acids. The CDR3 nucleotides are TGTGCCAGCAGCTTAGAGGCTAGCTTGAGGGAGACCCAGTACTTC. Its protein product is CASSLEASLRETQYF.

This clonotype was counted only a few times. CDR3 residues: CASSIPGGDGWGYTF. CDR3 sequence (DNA): TGTGCCAGTAGTATACCGGGGGGCGACGGTTGGGGCTACACCTTC. The gene calls are TRBV19 and TRBJ1-2, with D perhaps matching TRBD1 (6 bases). CDR3 size: 15 residues. V gave up 2 bases and J gave up 8 bases, with 18 bases separating them. Germline CDR1 and CDR2: LNHDA and SQIVND (reference sequence).

Worth noting for this clonotype: A much larger clone lies one base from this, so it may be a read error. CDR3 DNA sequence: TGTGCCAGCAGGAGCCAGGTTATGAACACTGAAGCTTTCTTT. It is translated as CASRSQVMNTEAFF. The genes are TRBV6-1 and TRBJ1-1; D remains unclear. The V end was cut by 6 bases, the J end by 0 bases, with 11 bases between. The germline gives CDR1 MNHNS, CDR2 SASEGT. The CDR3 length is 14 residues.

The chain recombines TRBV20-1 with TRBJ1-2; TRBD1 matches at 10 bases. Germline V gene data show CDR1 as DFQATT and CDR2 as SNEGSKA (reference sequence). The ends lost 3 bases at V and 5 bases at J; junction bases unmatched: 6. This CDR3 is 14 amino acids long. In DNA, the CDR3 is TGCAGTGCTAGGGAGACAGGGGGCCATTATGGCTACACCTTC. Its protein product is CSARETGGHYGYTF.

V is TRBV10-3 and J is TRBJ2-1, with TRBD2 matching over 13 bases. V shed 7 bases, J shed 5 bases, and the junction held 2 bases outside the gene matches. Germline CDR1 is ENHRY and CDR2 is SYGVKD. This CDR3 is built from 14 residues. The chain's CDR3 is CAINGTSGNNEQFF. CDR3 bases: TGTGCCATCAATGGGACTAGCGGGAACAATGAGCAGTTCTTC.

This clonotype was observed many times. CDR3 in DNA: TGTGCCAGCAGTCCACCGGGACAAAACCAAGAGACCCAGTACTTC. This gives the protein CASSPPGQNQETQYF. This chain joins TRBV6-2 or TRBV6-3 and TRBJ2-5; tentatively, D is TRBD1 (6 bases). Germline V lookup: CDR1 MNHEY, CDR2 SVGEGT. V lost 5 bases and J 0 bases, leaving 13 bases between the germline ends. This CDR3 region has 15 residues.

This clonotype was recorded at least ten times. The rearrangement links TRBV11-2 to TRBJ2-1; D tentatively reads TRBD1 or TRBD2 (5 bases each). Trimming took off 5 bases at V and 1 base at J, with 15 bases between the two ends. CDR3 length: 16 residues. Germline CDR1 is SGHAT and CDR2 is FQNNGV. In DNA form, the CDR3 reads TGTGCCAGCAGCCAAGAGAGGGGTTTTTCCTACAATGAGCAGTTCTTC. Protein sequence: CASSQERGFSYNEQFF. Filled out from reference TRBV11-2 and TRBJ2-1, the complete variable domain reads EAGVAQSPRYKIIEKRQSVAFWCNPISGHATLYWYQQILGQGPKLLIQFQNNGVVDDSQLPKDRFSAERLKGVDSTLKIQPAKLEDSAVYLCASSQERGFSYNEQFFGPGTRLTVL.